Following are 3 T cell receptor beta chains from one sample sequenced in a study of beta chain features in type 1 diabetes. The study reverse transcribed the entire isolated RNA, so it sequenced expressed TCRB transcripts. Clones were read by immunoSEQ multiplex PCR, and TCRdb kept only the in-frame ones, dropping some. Of under 250,000 clones listed, about a tenth were seen once; the top ten hold 1% to 1.5%. The specimen was central memory CD4+ T cells from blood. Every receptor here comes from a man between 18 and 35 years old in good health.

This clone appeared a few times. V is TRBV18 and J is TRBJ2-7, with D hard to call. CDR3 length: 14 amino acids. Germline V gives CDR1 KGHSH, CDR2 LQKENI. Trimming took off 5 bases at V and 3 bases at J, with 14 bases between the two ends. CDR3 coding DNA: TGTGCCAGCTCAGTCGGCGCCGTTAACTACGAGCAGTACTTC. Amino acid sequence: CASSVGAVNYEQYF. Drawing the rest from reference TRBV18 and TRBJ2-7, the complete variable domain is NAGVMQNPRHLVRRRGQEARLRCSPMKGHSHVYWYRQLPEEGLKFMVYLQKENIIDESGMPKERFSAEFPKEGPSILRIQQVVRGDSAAYFCASSVGAVNYEQYFGPGTRLTVT.

This clone turned up a few times. The CDR3 coding sequence is TGTGCCTGGAGTGTAAGAATGGGGGGCACTGAAGCTTTCTTT. Protein sequence: CAWSVRMGGTEAFF. The chain links TRBV30 to TRBJ1-1, with D possibly TRBD1 on 5 matching bases. V was shortened by 0 bases and J by 4 bases, with 12 bases between the two germline ends. Looked up from germline, CDR1 is GTSNPN and CDR2 is SVGIG (reference sequence). CDR3 length: 14 residues. The variable domain in full, with the rest retrieved from reference TRBV30 and TRBJ1-1, is SQTIHQWPATLVQPVGSPLSLECTVEGTSNPNLYWYRQAAGRGLQLLFYSVGIGQISSEVPQNLSASRPQDRQFILSSKKLLLSDSGFYLCAWSVRMGGTEAFFGQGTRLTVV.

Details on this clone: The sample holds other DNA sequences that translate to the same CDR3. J is TRBJ2-5 and V is TRBV5-1, with 8 bases matching TRBD2. CDR3 length: 14 amino acids. Germline-derived CDR1 and CDR2 are SGHRS and YFSETQ. Trimming removed 1 base from V and 5 bases from J; junction bases left unmatched: 4. The CDR3 sequence: CASSLSGSGETQYF. The CDR3 DNA reads TGCGCCAGCAGCTTGAGCGGGAGTGGGGAGACCCAGTACTTC.